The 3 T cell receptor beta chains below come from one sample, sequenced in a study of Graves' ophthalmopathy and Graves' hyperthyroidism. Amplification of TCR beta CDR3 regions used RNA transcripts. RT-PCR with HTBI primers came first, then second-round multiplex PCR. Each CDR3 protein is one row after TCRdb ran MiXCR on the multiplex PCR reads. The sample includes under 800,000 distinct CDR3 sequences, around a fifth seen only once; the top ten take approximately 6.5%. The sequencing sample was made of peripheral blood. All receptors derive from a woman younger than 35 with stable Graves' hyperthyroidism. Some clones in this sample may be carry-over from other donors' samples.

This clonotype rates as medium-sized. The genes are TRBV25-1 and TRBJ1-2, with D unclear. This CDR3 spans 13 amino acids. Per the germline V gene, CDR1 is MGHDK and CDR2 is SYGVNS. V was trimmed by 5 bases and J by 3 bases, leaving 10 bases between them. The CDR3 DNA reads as TGTGCCAGCAGTCAGTACAAGTACTATGGCTACACCTTC. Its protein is CASSQYKYYGYTF.

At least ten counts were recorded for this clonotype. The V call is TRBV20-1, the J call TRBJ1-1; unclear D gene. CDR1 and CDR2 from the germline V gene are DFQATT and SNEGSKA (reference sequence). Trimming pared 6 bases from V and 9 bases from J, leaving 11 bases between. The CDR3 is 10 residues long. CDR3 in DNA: TGCAGTGCGCCTCAGATTAAAGCTTTCTTT. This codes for CSAPQIKAFF.

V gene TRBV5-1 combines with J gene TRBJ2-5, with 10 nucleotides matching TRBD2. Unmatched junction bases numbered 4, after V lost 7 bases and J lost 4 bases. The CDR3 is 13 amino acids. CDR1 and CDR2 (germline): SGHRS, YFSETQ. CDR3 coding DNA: TGCGCCAGCGGGAGACTAGCGGGAGAGACCCAGTACTTC. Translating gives CASGRLAGETQYF.